Given below is one T cell receptor beta chain in context. These data originate in a study of blood T cell repertoires in COVID-19. Germline V gene lookup returns CDR1 SGHTA and CDR2 FQGTGA. Trimming at V came to 5 bases and at J to 6 bases, leaving 8 bases not matched to a gene. The CDR3 extends over 15 amino acids. The assay was immunoSEQ multiplex PCR, and TCRdb's table has in-frame clones only and misses some. The table records 350,000 or so clones, more than 90% of them present only once. The TCR was taken from a woman in her 30s who had recovered from COVID-19. The rearrangement joins TRBV7-3 to TRBJ1-5, with 9 positions matching TRBD1. The sequencing input was PBMCs or T cells enriched from blood (not recorded which). DNA for the CDR3: TGTGCCAGCAGCACCGGGACAGGGAGCGGTCAGCCCCAGCATTTT. Protein: CASSTGTGSGQPQHF.